This T cell receptor (beta chain) emerged from a study of early T cells in non-severe SARS-CoV-2 infection. Attached unique molecular identifiers marked individual cDNA molecules. TCRdb re-analysed the 5' RACE reads in MiXCR, keeping a single row per CDR3 protein. The sample has about 40,000 distinct CDR3 sequences, roughly 5% seen once. CDR1 and CDR2 (germline): SGHRS, YFSETQ. This CDR3 has 15 residues. Trimming removed 3 bases from V and 7 bases from J; junction bases left unmatched: 9. The rearrangement joins TRBV5-1 to TRBJ2-1; TRBD2 agrees at 8 bases. This receptor was obtained from an adult who was a healthcare worker with PCR-confirmed SARS-CoV-2 infection or an uninfected control (not recorded which). Sequenced: whole blood. The CDR3 DNA follows: TGCGCCAGCAGCTCGAGACCGGGACTAGAAAATGAGCAGTTCTTC. Its translation is CASSSRPGLENEQFF.